This entry describes one TCR beta chain. This specimen comes from a study of blood T cell repertoires in COVID-19. This CDR3 contains 15 residues. Germline V gene sequence: CDR1 LNHDA, CDR2 SQIVND (reference sequence). Trimming stripped 1 base from V and 0 bases from J, with 7 bases between. Sequenced by immunoSEQ multiplex PCR; TCRdb stores in-frame clones only, minus some. This sample has 150,000 to 200,000 clones, with roughly 80% found just once. The chain is built from TRBV19 and TRBJ1-5; no firm D call. Sample: peripheral blood. This clonotype was sampled from a woman in her sixties or seventies with COVID-19, enrolled during active disease. CDR3: CASSIGGYSNQPQHF. The CDR3 bases are TGTGCCAGTAGTATAGGCGGATATAGCAATCAGCCCCAGCATTTT.